Listed below are T cell receptor beta chains from one sample, sequenced in a study of OX40 agonist ivuxolimab in advanced cancers. The repertoire was sequenced with immunoSEQ multiplex PCR; TCRdb's copy has only in-frame clones and lacks some. The sample carries some 50,000 clones, over 75% recorded once. Specimen: CD4+ or CD8+ T cells sorted from blood, collected in a trial of the OX40 agonist ivuxolimab. All receptors come from an adult with an advanced solid tumor such as melanoma, head and neck, liver or kidney cancer. CDR3s include the opening cysteine and the closing phenylalanine or tryptophan. The D gene is left open where the match is weak. Clone size appears in some rows only: once, few, many, or a class for an expanded clone.

V gene	J gene	D gene	clone size	CDR3 protein	CDR3 DNA
TRBV5-1	TRBJ2-5	NA	few	CASCRTTGSEETQYF	TGCGCCAGCTGCCGGACCACGGGATCCGAAGAGACCCAGTACTTC
TRBV5-4	TRBJ2-2	NA	NA	CATHREGTGELFF	TGTGCCACCCACAGGGAAGGAACCGGGGAGCTGTTTTTT
TRBV18	TRBJ2-2	NA	NA	CASSPGSIYTGELFF	TGTGCCAGCTCACCCGGAAGCATCTACACCGGGGAGCTGTTTTTT
TRBV5-4	TRBJ1-6	NA	NA	CASSHGPLQSSYNSPLHF	TGTGCCAGCAGCCATGGGCCCCTACAGAGCTCCTATAATTCACCCCTCCACTTT
TRBV5-6	TRBJ1-2	TRBD1	NA	CASSSTGAKGYTF	TGTGCCAGCAGCTCTACAGGGGCAAAGGGCTACACCTTC
TRBV15	TRBJ1-4	NA	NA	CATSKRQTFNEKLFF	TGTGCCACCAGCAAAAGACAGACTTTCAATGAAAAACTGTTTTTT
TRBV7-9	TRBJ2-7	TRBD2	NA	CASSLASLADTTYEQYF	TGTGCCAGCAGCTTAGCCTCACTAGCGGACACTACCTACGAGCAGTACTTC
TRBV5-5	TRBJ1-3	NA	few	CASSSTGTSGNTIYF	TGTGCCAGCAGCTCAACAGGGACCTCTGGAAACACCATATATTTT
TRBV6-5	TRBJ2-3	NA	NA	CASSPTGTDTQYF	TGTGCCAGCAGTCCGACAGGCACAGATACGCAGTATTTT
TRBV5-1	TRBJ2-2	NA	NA	CASSPLSGNTGELFF	TGCGCCAGCAGCCCACTGAGCGGGAACACCGGGGAGCTGTTTTTT
TRBV7-2	TRBJ2-1	NA	NA	CASSRDNEQFF	TGTGCCAGCAGCAGAGACAATGAGCAGTTCTTC
TRBV4-1	TRBJ2-2	NA	NA	CASSSLANTGELFF	TGCGCCAGCAGCTCGCTAGCGAACACCGGGGAGCTGTTTTTT
TRBV27	TRBJ2-1	NA	NA	CASSALFSPQSEQFF	TGTGCCAGCAGTGCCCTCTTCTCGCCCCAGAGTGAGCAGTTCTTC
TRBV6-6	TRBJ2-2	TRBD1	NA	CASSNQGALTGELFF	TGTGCCAGCAGTAACCAGGGGGCTTTGACCGGGGAGCTGTTTTTT
TRBV6-1	TRBJ2-7	NA	NA	CASSEGGFAYEQYF	TGTGCCAGCAGTGAGGGGGGATTCGCCTACGAGCAGTACTTC
TRBV5-1	TRBJ2-3	NA	once	CASSLVRAADTQYF	TGCGCCAGCAGCTTGGTGCGGGCCGCAGATACGCAGTATTTT
TRBV4-2	TRBJ2-7	NA	NA	CASSQEDPGYEQYF	TGTGCCAGCAGCCAAGAGGATCCTGGGTACGAGCAGTACTTC
TRBV6-6	TRBJ2-7	TRBD2	NA	CASSPGTGGEQYF	TGTGCCAGCAGCCCCGGGACGGGAGGGGAGCAGTACTTC
TRBV2	TRBJ2-3	NA	NA	CASSEATVADTQYF	TGTGCCAGCAGTGAAGCGACGGTAGCGGATACGCAGTATTTT
TRBV10-1	TRBJ2-5	NA	NA	CASSEGAQETQYF	TGCGCCAGCAGTGAAGGTGCACAAGAGACCCAGTACTTC
TRBV4-1	TRBJ2-7	NA	NA	CASSSRATYEQYF	TGCGCCAGCAGCTCCAGGGCAACCTACGAGCAGTACTTC
TRBV7-9	TRBJ2-5	NA	NA	CASSLAMGVETQYF	TGTGCCAGCAGCTTAGCGATGGGGGTAGAGACCCAGTACTTC
TRBV15	TRBJ2-7	TRBD1	NA	CATSGRGPGYEQYF	TGTGCCACCAGCGGCAGGGGGCCTGGATACGAGCAGTACTTC
TRBV2	TRBJ2-3	NA	NA	CASSDDRRADTQYF	TGTGCCAGCAGTGACGACAGGAGGGCAGATACGCAGTATTTT
TRBV5-5	TRBJ2-7	NA	NA	CASSRNPYEQYF	TGTGCCAGCAGCCGCAATCCGTACGAGCAGTACTTC
TRBV6-1	TRBJ2-7	NA	NA	CASSEAAEQYF	TGTGCCAGCAGTGAAGCGGCCGAGCAGTACTTC
TRBV19	TRBJ2-5	NA	NA	CASSISDSKTQYF	TGTGCCAGTAGTATATCCGACTCGAAGACCCAGTACTTC
TRBV5-4	TRBJ2-1	TRBD2	NA	CASSLIAGEQFF	TGTGCCAGCAGCCTCATAGCGGGAGAGCAGTTCTTC